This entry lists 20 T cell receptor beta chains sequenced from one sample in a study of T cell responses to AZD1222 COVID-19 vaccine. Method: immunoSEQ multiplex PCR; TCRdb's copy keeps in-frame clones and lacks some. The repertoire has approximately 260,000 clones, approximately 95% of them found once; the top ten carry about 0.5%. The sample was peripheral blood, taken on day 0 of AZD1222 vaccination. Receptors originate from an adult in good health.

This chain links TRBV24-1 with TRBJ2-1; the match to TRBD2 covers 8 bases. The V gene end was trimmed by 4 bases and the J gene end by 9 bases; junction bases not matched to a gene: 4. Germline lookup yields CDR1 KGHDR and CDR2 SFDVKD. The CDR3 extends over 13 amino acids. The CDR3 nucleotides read TGTGCCACCAGTGAATCTCTAGCGGGTGAGCAGTTCTTC. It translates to CATSESLAGEQFF.

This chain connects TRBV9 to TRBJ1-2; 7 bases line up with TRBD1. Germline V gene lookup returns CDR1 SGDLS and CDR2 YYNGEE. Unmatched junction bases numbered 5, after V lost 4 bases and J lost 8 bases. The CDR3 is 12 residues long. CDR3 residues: CASSLTGEGYTF. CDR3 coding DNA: TGTGCCAGCAGCCTTACAGGGGAGGGCTACACCTTC.

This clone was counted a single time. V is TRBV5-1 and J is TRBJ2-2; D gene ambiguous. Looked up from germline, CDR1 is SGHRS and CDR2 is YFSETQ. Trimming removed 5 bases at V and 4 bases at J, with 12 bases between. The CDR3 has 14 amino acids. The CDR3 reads CASRKYEATGELFF. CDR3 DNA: TGCGCCAGCAGGAAGTACGAAGCCACCGGGGAGCTGTTTTTT.

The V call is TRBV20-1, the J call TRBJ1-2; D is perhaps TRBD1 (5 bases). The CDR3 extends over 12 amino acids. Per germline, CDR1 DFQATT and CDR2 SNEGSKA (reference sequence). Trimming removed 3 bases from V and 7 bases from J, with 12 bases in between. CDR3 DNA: TGCAGTGCTAGTGTCAGGGTTGGTGGCTACACCTTC. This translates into CSASVRVGGYTF.

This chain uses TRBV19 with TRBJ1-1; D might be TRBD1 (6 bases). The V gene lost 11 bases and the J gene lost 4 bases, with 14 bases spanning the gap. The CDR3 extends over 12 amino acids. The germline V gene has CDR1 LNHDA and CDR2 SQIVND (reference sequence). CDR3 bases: TGTGCCTGTAACACGGGGGCCACTGAAGCTTTCTTT. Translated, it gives CACNTGATEAFF.

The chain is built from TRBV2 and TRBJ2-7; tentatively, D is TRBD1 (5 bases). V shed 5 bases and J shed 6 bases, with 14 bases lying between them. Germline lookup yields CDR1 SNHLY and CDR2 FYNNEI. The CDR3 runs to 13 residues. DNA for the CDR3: TGTGCCAGCAGTTTTCAGGGAACGGGCGAGCAGTACTTC. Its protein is CASSFQGTGEQYF. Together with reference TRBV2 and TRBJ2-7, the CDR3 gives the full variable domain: EPEVTQTPSHQVTQMGQEVILRCVPISNHLYFYWYRQILGQKVEFLVSFYNNEISEKSEIFDDQFSVERPDGSNFTLKIRSTKLEDSAMYFCASSFQGTGEQYFGPGTRLTVT.

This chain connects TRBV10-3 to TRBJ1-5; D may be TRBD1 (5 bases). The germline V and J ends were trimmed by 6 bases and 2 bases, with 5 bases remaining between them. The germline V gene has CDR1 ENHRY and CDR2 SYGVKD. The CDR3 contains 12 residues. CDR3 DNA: TGTGCCATCAGCAGGGGCAATCAGCCCCAGCATTTT. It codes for CAISRGNQPQHF.

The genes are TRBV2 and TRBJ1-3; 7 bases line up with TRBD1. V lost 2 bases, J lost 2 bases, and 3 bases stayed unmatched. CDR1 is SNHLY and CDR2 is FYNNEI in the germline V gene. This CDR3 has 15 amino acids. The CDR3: CASSETTGTGNTIYF. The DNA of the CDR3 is TGTGCCAGCAGTGAAACGACAGGGACTGGAAACACCATATATTTT.

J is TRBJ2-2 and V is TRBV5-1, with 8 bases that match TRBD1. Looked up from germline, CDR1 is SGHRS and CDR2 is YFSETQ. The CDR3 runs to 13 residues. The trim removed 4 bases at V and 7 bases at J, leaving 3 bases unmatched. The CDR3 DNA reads TGCGCCAGCAGCGACAGGGGTTACGGGGAGCTGTTTTTT. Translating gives CASSDRGYGELFF.

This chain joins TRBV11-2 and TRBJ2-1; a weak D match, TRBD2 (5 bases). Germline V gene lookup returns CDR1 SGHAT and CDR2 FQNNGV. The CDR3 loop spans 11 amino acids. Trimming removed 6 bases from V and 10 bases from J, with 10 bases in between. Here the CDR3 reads CASRSRGEQFF. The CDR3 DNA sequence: TGTGCCAGCAGGTCCCGGGGAGAGCAGTTCTTC.

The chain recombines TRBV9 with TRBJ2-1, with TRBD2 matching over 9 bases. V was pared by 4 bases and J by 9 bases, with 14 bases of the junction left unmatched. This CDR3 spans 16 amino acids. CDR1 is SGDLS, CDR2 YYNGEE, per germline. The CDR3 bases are TGTGCCAGCAGCCAGGTCGCTGGCGGGGGGGCATCTGAGCAGTTCTTC. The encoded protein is CASSQVAGGGASEQFF.

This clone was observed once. As DNA, the CDR3 is TGCGCCAGCAGTGCCTCCGGGACAGAGGGGGCACGGACTGAAGCTTTCTTT. Translation gives CASSASGTEGARTEAFF. J is TRBJ1-1 and V is TRBV10-2; 7 bases are a match to TRBD1. V dropped 4 bases and J dropped 5; count of bases not matched to a gene: 16. Germline CDR1 and CDR2: WSHSY and SAAADI. This CDR3 region has 17 residues.

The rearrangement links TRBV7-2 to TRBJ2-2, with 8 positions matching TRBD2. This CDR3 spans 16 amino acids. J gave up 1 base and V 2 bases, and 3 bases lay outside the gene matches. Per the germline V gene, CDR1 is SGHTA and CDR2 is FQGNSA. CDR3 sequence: CASSLSSGGNTGELFF. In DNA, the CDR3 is TGTGCCAGCAGCTTATCCAGCGGGGGGAACACCGGGGAGCTGTTTTTT.

CDR3 region: CASSLRVTGYYEQYF. The CDR3, as DNA: TGTGCCAGCAGTCTAAGGGTGACAGGGTACTACGAGCAGTACTTC. This rearrangement joins TRBV27 to TRBJ2-7; 7 bases agree with TRBD1. Per the germline V gene, CDR1 is MNHEY and CDR2 is SMNVEV (reference sequence). The CDR3 extends over 15 amino acids. The junction had 10 bases not matched to a gene; V was cut back by 5 bases and J by 3 bases.

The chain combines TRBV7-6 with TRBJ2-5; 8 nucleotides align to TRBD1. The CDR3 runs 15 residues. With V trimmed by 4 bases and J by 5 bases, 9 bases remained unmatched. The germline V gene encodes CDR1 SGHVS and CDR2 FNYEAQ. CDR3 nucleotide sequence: TGTGCCAGCAGCTCGAGACAGGGGCTCAAGGAGACCCAGTACTTC. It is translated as CASSSRQGLKETQYF.

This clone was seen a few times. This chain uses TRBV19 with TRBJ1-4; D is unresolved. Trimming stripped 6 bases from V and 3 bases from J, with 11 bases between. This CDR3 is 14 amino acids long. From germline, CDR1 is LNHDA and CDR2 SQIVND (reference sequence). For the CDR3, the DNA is TGTGCCAGTAGGAGAAATCGGGCTAATGAAAAACTGTTTTTT. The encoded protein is CASRRNRANEKLFF. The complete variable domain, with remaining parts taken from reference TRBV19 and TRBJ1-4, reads DGGITQSPKYLFRKEGQNVTLSCEQNLNHDAMYWYRQDPGQGLRLIYYSQIVNDFQKGDIAEGYSVSREKKESFPLTVTSAQKNPTAFYLCASRRNRANEKLFFGSGTQLSVL.

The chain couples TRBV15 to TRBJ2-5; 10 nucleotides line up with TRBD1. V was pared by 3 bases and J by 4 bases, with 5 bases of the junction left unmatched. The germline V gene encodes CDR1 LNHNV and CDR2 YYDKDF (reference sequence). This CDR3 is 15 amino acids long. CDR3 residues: CATSRRGDRGETQYF. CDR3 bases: TGTGCCACCAGCAGGAGGGGGGACAGGGGAGAGACCCAGTACTTC.

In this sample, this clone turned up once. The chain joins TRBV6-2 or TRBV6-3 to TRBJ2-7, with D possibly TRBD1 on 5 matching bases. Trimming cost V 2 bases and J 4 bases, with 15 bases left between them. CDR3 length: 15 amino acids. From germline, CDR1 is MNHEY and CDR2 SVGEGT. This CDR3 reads CASSYGADQRYEQYF. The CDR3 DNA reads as TGTGCCAGCAGTTACGGGGCGGACCAGAGGTACGAGCAGTACTTC.

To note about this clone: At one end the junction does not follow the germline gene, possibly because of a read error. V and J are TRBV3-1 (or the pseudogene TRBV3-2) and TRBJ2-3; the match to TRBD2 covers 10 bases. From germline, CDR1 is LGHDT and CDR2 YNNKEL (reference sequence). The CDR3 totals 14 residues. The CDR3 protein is CASSQAGGQDTQYF. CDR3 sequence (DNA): TGTGCCAGCAGTCAAGCGGGGGGGCAAGATACGCAGTATTTT.

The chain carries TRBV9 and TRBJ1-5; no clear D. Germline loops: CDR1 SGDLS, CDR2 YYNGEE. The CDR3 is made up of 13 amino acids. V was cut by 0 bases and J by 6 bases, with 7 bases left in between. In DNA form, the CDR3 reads TGTGCCAGCAGCGTAGCTACGGGTCAGCCCCAGCATTTT. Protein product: CASSVATGQPQHF.